Each of the 26 T cell receptor beta chains below was sequenced from the same sample in a study of blood T cell repertoires in COVID-19. Clones were read by immunoSEQ multiplex PCR, and TCRdb kept only the in-frame ones, dropping some. Of 95,000 to 150,000 clones detected, about 77% appear once; the ten largest clones hold around a quarter. Sequences were obtained from peripheral blood. The receptor set was obtained from a human donor in a cohort sampled during active COVID-19.

The V and J genes are TRBV5-1 and TRBJ1-2; D gene unclear. V was cut by 1 base and J by 3 bases, with 10 bases left in between. The CDR3 runs to 14 residues. Germline loops: CDR1 SGHRS, CDR2 YFSETQ. In DNA, the CDR3 is TGCGCCAGCAGCTTGTCCCAGGACTACTATGGCTACACCTTC. It specifies CASSLSQDYYGYTF.

This chain connects TRBV7-3 to TRBJ1-1; D remains unclear. In germline, CDR1 is SGHTA, CDR2 FQGTGA. V gave up 4 bases and J gave up 5 bases, with 11 bases separating them. The CDR3 is 13 amino acids. CDR3 coding DNA: TGTGCCAGCAGCTCAGACTTTGGGACTGAAGCTTTCTTT. It is translated as CASSSDFGTEAFF.

The chain couples TRBV6-2 or TRBV6-3 to TRBJ1-1; D is undetermined. Trimming removed 2 bases from V and 8 bases from J, with 9 bases in between. CDR1 MNHEY and CDR2 SVGEGT come from the germline V gene. CDR3 length: 12 residues. Here the CDR3 reads CASSYGAAEAFF. DNA of the CDR3: TGTGCCAGCAGTTACGGAGCGGCCGAAGCTTTCTTT.

This clone was observed once. This chain connects TRBV24-1 to TRBJ2-1; 10 positions match TRBD1. The CDR3 consists of 16 residues. The J segment lost 3 bases and the V segment lost 2 bases, leaving 3 bases of the junction unmatched. From germline, CDR1 is KGHDR and CDR2 SFDVKD. The CDR3 coding sequence is TGTGCCACCAGTGATTCGACAGGGGGCCTCTACAATGAGCAGTTCTTC. It codes for CATSDSTGGLYNEQFF.

The V and J genes are TRBV11-2 and TRBJ1-2; no clear D. Per germline, CDR1 SGHAT and CDR2 FQNNGV. Trimming left V 1 base short and J 8 bases short, with 14 bases between. This CDR3 comprises 14 residues. The CDR3 is CASSLVTDLRGYTF. CDR3 sequence (DNA): TGTGCCAGCAGCTTAGTTACAGACCTTCGGGGCTACACCTTC.

Only one count was recorded for this clone. V usage is TRBV7-3 and J usage is TRBJ2-3; TRBD1 agrees at 8 bases. Germline CDR1 is SGHTA and CDR2 is FQGTGA. V dropped 5 bases and J dropped 0; count of bases not matched to a gene: 10. The CDR3 is made up of 17 amino acids. The CDR3 protein is CASSADLRTGSTDTQYF. In DNA form, the CDR3 reads TGTGCCAGCAGCGCCGATCTCCGGACAGGGAGCACAGATACGCAGTATTTT.

This chain joins TRBV27 and TRBJ1-5; tentatively, D is TRBD1 (5 bases). The V end was cut by 4 bases, the J end by 7 bases, with 8 bases between. CDR3 size: 12 residues. From germline, CDR1 is MNHEY and CDR2 SMNVEV (reference sequence). The CDR3: CASSSGLQPQHF. The CDR3 nucleotides read TGTGCCAGCAGTTCAGGGTTGCAGCCCCAGCATTTT.

The CDR3 nucleotides are TGTGCCAGCAGCTTAAATACAGTCGGTCAGCCCCAGCATTTT. Amino acid sequence: CASSLNTVGQPQHF. The V gene is TRBV7-2, the J gene TRBJ1-5; the D is unclear. The germline gives CDR1 SGHTA, CDR2 FQGNSA. The CDR3 has 14 residues. Trimming stripped 2 bases from V and 6 bases from J, with 11 bases between.

The chain carries TRBV2 and TRBJ2-2; 9 positions agree with TRBD1. The CDR3 is made up of 13 amino acids. The V gene's germline CDR1 is SNHLY and CDR2 FYNNEI. Trimming cost V 6 bases and J 6 bases; bases outside gene matches: 2. CDR3 sequence (DNA): TGTGCCAGCAGAAGACAGGGGGCCGGGGAGCTGTTTTTT. It specifies CASRRQGAGELFF.

The gene calls are TRBV4-3 and TRBJ1-2, with D tentatively TRBD1 (5 bases). Germline V lookup: CDR1 LGHNA, CDR2 YSLEER. V shed 1 base and J shed 3 bases, with 9 bases lying between them. This CDR3 contains 14 residues. In nucleotides, the CDR3 is TGCGCCAGCAGCCAAGCTGCAGGGTACTATGGCTACACCTTC. It specifies CASSQAAGYYGYTF.

V gene TRBV28 combines with J gene TRBJ1-5; D may be TRBD1 (6 bases). In germline, CDR1 is MDHEN, CDR2 SYDVKM. The CDR3 loop spans 13 amino acids. V gave up 10 bases and J gave up 5 bases, with 15 bases separating them. CDR3 in DNA: TGTGCCACCAGATGGGGGCTCGATCAGCCCCAGCATTTT. Translation gives CATRWGLDQPQHF.

This chain uses TRBV5-1 with TRBJ2-7; tentative D call: TRBD1 (6 bases). The V gene lost 5 bases and the J gene lost 0 bases, with 12 bases spanning the gap. Per germline, CDR1 SGHRS and CDR2 YFSETQ. This CDR3 is built from 14 residues. The CDR3 DNA reads TGCGCCAGCAGTAGGGACACCTACTCCTACGAGCAGTACTTC. It is translated as CASSRDTYSYEQYF.

The genes are TRBV7-2 and TRBJ2-7; 8 bases agree with TRBD2. Trimming took 5 bases from V and 7 from J; bases not matched to a gene: 10. The germline gives CDR1 SGHTA, CDR2 FQGNSA. This CDR3 contains 14 residues. Here the CDR3 DNA reads TGTGCCAGCAGCCCCGCGGGAGGAGGAGCGGAGCAGTACTTC. It yields the protein CASSPAGGGAEQYF.

The chain links TRBV14 to TRBJ1-3; D gene uncertain. CDR3 size: 15 residues. Germline V CDR1 and CDR2: SGHDN, FVKESK. Trimming took 0 bases from V and 1 from J, leaving 7 bases between them. CDR3 nucleotides: TGTGCCAGCAGCCAAGAGAGAAGTTCTGGAAACACCATATATTTT. Translating gives CASSQERSSGNTIYF.

V is TRBV7-2 and J is TRBJ2-1; TRBD2 agrees at 15 bases. Trimming removed 2 bases from V and 4 bases from J; junction bases left unmatched: 6. The germline CDR1 and CDR2 sequences are SGHTA and FQGNSA. The CDR3 has 18 amino acids. The DNA for the CDR3 is TGTGCCAGCAGCTTAAGGACAGGGACTAGCGGGGGGTACAATGAGCAGTTCTTC. It is translated as CASSLRTGTSGGYNEQFF.

The rearrangement joins TRBV3-1 (or the pseudogene TRBV3-2) to TRBJ1-2; 10 nucleotides agree with TRBD1. Germline loops: CDR1 LGHDT, CDR2 YNNKEL (reference sequence). The CDR3 covers 15 residues. Trimming cost V 4 bases and J 2 bases; bases outside gene matches: 4. As DNA, the CDR3 is TGTGCCAGCAGCCGACGACAGGGGGCGAACTATGGCTACACCTTC. This encodes CASSRRQGANYGYTF.

The V and J genes are TRBV18 and TRBJ1-4; TRBD1 matches at 8 bases. V dropped 4 bases and J dropped 8; count of bases not matched to a gene: 6. The CDR3 consists of 14 residues. From germline, CDR1 is KGHSH and CDR2 LQKENI. The CDR3 DNA sequence: TGTGCCAGCTCACAGATCCAGGGGGCGGAAAAACTGTTTTTT. Its translation: CASSQIQGAEKLFF.

The genes are TRBV2 and TRBJ2-2; TRBD1 agrees at 8 bases. This CDR3 comprises 15 residues. The V gene end was trimmed by 4 bases and the J gene end by 5 bases; junction bases not matched to a gene: 6. Germline lookup yields CDR1 SNHLY and CDR2 FYNNEI. The CDR3 region is CASSAGQVVTGELFF. The CDR3 DNA reads TGTGCCAGCAGTGCGGGACAGGTTGTTACCGGGGAGCTGTTTTTT.

This clone was found once. This chain connects TRBV28 to TRBJ1-1, with D tentatively TRBD1 (5 bases). Between the trimmed V and J ends, which lost 7 bases and 4 bases, there was a span of 19 bases. From germline, CDR1 is MDHEN and CDR2 SYDVKM. The CDR3 extends over 15 amino acids. CDR3 DNA: TGTGCCAGCACTCCTACCGGCAGGGTAGGCACTGAAGCTTTCTTT. Translating it yields CASTPTGRVGTEAFF.

In DNA, the CDR3 is TGCGCCAGCCGGAGGGTATCGGGGGTTGGAGAGCAGTACTTC. It translates to CASRRVSGVGEQYF. The chain combines TRBV5-1 with TRBJ2-7; tentatively, D is TRBD2 (6 bases). The germline V gene has CDR1 SGHRS and CDR2 YFSETQ. This CDR3 has 14 residues. Trimming left V 7 bases short and J 7 bases short, with 21 bases between.

This clone was observed a few times. This sequence joins TRBV4-2 and TRBJ2-7, with D perhaps matching TRBD2 (6 bases). CDR1 is LGHNA, CDR2 YNFKEQ, per germline. Deletions cut 5 bases from V and 0 bases from J, with 17 bases between. The CDR3 covers 16 residues. CDR3 nucleotides: TGTGCCAGCAGCACGGGGACTCCAATAAACTCCTACGAGCAGTACTTC. Its translation: CASSTGTPINSYEQYF.

The rearrangement uses TRBV10-3 and TRBJ2-7, with a possible D match to TRBD2 (5 bases). The CDR3 runs to 17 residues. V lost 2 bases, J lost 4 bases, and 21 bases lay in between. Germline values: CDR1 ENHRY, CDR2 SYGVKD. CDR3 DNA: TGTGCCATCAGTGAGGGACGGACGACGAGGGTGGGGTACGAGCAGTACTTC. This translates into CAISEGRTTRVGYEQYF.

This clone was seen only once. The chain employs TRBV30 and TRBJ2-1; TRBD1 might be the D (6 bases). Germline values: CDR1 GTSNPN, CDR2 SVGIG (reference sequence). Trimming took 4 bases from V and 3 from J, leaving 7 bases between them. CDR3 length: 12 amino acids. CDR3 bases: TGTGCCTGGAAGGACAGCTACAATGAGCAGTTCTTC. This translates into CAWKDSYNEQFF.

This sequence joins TRBV19 and TRBJ2-7; TRBD1 matches 8 bases. V dropped 1 base and J dropped 5; count of bases not matched to a gene: 7. Germline CDR1 reads LNHDA; CDR2 reads SQIVND (reference sequence). This CDR3 contains 15 residues. This CDR3 is CASSIGQGATDEQYF. The CDR3 nucleotides read TGTGCCAGTAGTATAGGGCAGGGGGCGACGGACGAGCAGTACTTC.

This clone was counted once. The CDR3 loop is CASRGSQNTGELFF. The CDR3 DNA follows: TGTGCCAGCCGGGGGAGTCAAAACACCGGGGAGCTGTTTTTT. The V gene is TRBV27, the J gene TRBJ2-2, with a weak D call TRBD2 (6 bases). The CDR3 extends over 14 amino acids. Germline values: CDR1 MNHEY, CDR2 SMNVEV (reference sequence). V lost 8 bases to trimming and J lost 2 bases, with 12 bases between them.

This clone was detected only once. The chain combines TRBV9 with TRBJ1-1; D is possibly TRBD1 (6 bases). This CDR3 region has 14 residues. Trimming shortened V by 3 bases and J by 3 bases, and 12 bases separated the two germline ends. Germline V gene data show CDR1 as SGDLS and CDR2 as YYNGEE. For the CDR3, the DNA is TGTGCCAGCAGCGCAGGGGTTTTGGACACTGAAGCTTTCTTT. As protein: CASSAGVLDTEAFF.